This T cell receptor (beta chain) was obtained from a study of radiotherapy plus CTLA-4 blockade in lung cancer. About the research overall: With roughly 28% of patients having disease control, objective responses were seen in roughly 18%. Study outcomes and limitations: Early blood T cell clone changes and increased post-radiation serum interferon-beta were reportedly the strongest response predictors. In blood, after radiotherapy plus ipilimumab, tumor-derived TCR clones expanded.

The CDR3 has 17 amino acids. Germline CDR1 MDHEN, CDR2 SYDVKM. Trimming at V came to 7 bases and at J to 0 bases, leaving 12 bases not matched to a gene. Worth noting for this clone: Its matching antigen is unknown.

Profiled with immunoSEQ multiplex PCR; TCRdb holds only in-frame clones, not every one. There are about 97,000 clones in the sample; under 85% occur only once, and approximately 2.8% lies in the top ten. It was focal radiation plus CTLA-4 blockade with ipilimumab that patients with chemo-refractory metastatic non-small-cell lung cancer received. This rearrangement joins TRBV28 to TRBJ1-5, with TRBD1 identical over 7 bases. The sequences come from peripheral blood, collected from a patient treated with radiotherapy plus ipilimumab. The receptor was isolated from a human donor with non-small cell lung cancer who had a partial response to radiotherapy plus ipilimumab. Some clones in this sample may be carry-over from other donors' samples. The DNA for the CDR3 is TGTGCCAGCACTCGAACACTAGGGACAGTTAGCAATCAGCCCCAGCATTTT. It translates to CASTRTLGTVSNQPQHF.